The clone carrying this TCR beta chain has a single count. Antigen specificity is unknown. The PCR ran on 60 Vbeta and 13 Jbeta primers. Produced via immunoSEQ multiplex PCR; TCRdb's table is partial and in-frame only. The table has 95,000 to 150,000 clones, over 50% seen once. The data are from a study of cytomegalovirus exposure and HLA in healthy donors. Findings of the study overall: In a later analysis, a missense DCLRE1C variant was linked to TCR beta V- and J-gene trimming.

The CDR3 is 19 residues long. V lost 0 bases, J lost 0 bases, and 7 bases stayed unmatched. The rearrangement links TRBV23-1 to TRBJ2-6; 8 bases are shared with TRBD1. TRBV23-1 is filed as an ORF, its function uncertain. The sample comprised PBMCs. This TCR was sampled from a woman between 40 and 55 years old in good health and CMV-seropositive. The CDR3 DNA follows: TGCGCCAGCAGTCAATCCCCGACAGGGGACCTCTCTGGGGCCAACGTCCTGACTTTC. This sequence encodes CASSQSPTGDLSGANVLTF.